This entry lists 10 T cell receptor beta chains sequenced from one sample in a study of cytomegalovirus exposure and HLA in healthy donors. Using immunoSEQ multiplex PCR, the repertoire was profiled, and TCRdb retains in-frame clones only, with some absent. The table lists over 250,000 clones, just over 85% of them singletons. The specimen sequenced was PBMCs. Every receptor here comes from a woman under 30 in good health and CMV-seronegative.

This chain links TRBV6-5 with TRBJ1-2; 8 bases are a match to TRBD1. The ends lost 0 bases at V and 2 bases at J; junction bases unmatched: 5. CDR1 and CDR2 from the germline V gene are MNHEY and SVGAGI. The CDR3 loop spans 16 amino acids. The CDR3 DNA sequence: TGTGCCAGCAGTTACTCGGCCTCAGGGGGCAACTATGGCTACACCTTC. Translated, it gives CASSYSASGGNYGYTF.

The V call is TRBV6-1, the J call TRBJ1-2, with D hard to call. V gave up 2 bases and J gave up 2 bases, with 9 bases separating them. This CDR3 region has 14 residues. Germline CDR1 MNHNS, CDR2 SASEGT. This chain's CDR3 is CASSEQSPNYGYTF. In DNA, the CDR3 is TGTGCCAGCAGTGAACAAAGCCCCAACTATGGCTACACCTTC.

The rearrangement uses TRBV10-2 and TRBJ1-2; 9 bases map to TRBD1. The CDR3 totals 14 residues. V lost 6 bases, J lost 8 bases, and 10 bases stayed unmatched. Germline V gene data show CDR1 as WSHSY and CDR2 as SAAADI. The CDR3 DNA reads as TGCGCCAGCAGGATAACCGGGACAGGGAACGGCTACACCTTC. It translates to CASRITGTGNGYTF.

This rearrangement joins TRBV5-1 to TRBJ2-2, with D perhaps matching TRBD2 (6 bases). Trimming cost V 0 bases and J 4 bases, with 13 bases left between them. Germline CDR1 SGHRS, CDR2 YFSETQ. The CDR3 extends over 16 amino acids. The CDR3 nucleotides are TGCGCCAGCAGCTTGGAGATGGCGGGATCCACCGGGGAGCTGTTTTTT. It translates to CASSLEMAGSTGELFF. Filled out from reference TRBV5-1 and TRBJ2-2, the complete variable domain reads KAGVTQTPRYLIKTRGQQVTLSCSPISGHRSVSWYQQTPGQGLQFLFEYFSETQRNKGNFPGRFSGRQFSNSRSEMNVSTLELGDSALYLCASSLEMAGSTGELFFGEGSRLTVL.

This chain links TRBV6-4 with TRBJ2-3, with TRBD2 matching 7 bases. V trimming: 2 bases; J trimming: 7 bases; junction bases outside the gene matches: 6. Looked up from germline, CDR1 is MRHNA and CDR2 is SNTAGT. This CDR3 contains 14 residues. This CDR3 reads CASSDRTSGNTQYF. CDR3 in DNA: TGTGCCAGCAGTGACCGGACTAGTGGGAATACGCAGTATTTT.

The V call is TRBV18, the J call TRBJ2-6, with TRBD1 matching 9 bases. Germline trimming cut 1 base from V and 11 bases from J; bases unmatched to any gene: 6. Per germline, CDR1 KGHSH and CDR2 LQKENI. The CDR3 is 15 residues long. The CDR3: CASSPLMRQGDVLTF. CDR3 nucleotide sequence: TGTGCCAGCTCACCACTGATGCGACAGGGGGACGTCCTGACTTTC. Combining the CDR3 with reference TRBV18 and TRBJ2-6 gives the whole variable domain NAGVMQNPRHLVRRRGQEARLRCSPMKGHSHVYWYRQLPEEGLKFMVYLQKENIIDESGMPKERFSAEFPKEGPSILRIQQVVRGDSAAYFCASSPLMRQGDVLTFGAGSRLTVL.

The chain employs TRBV29-1 and TRBJ1-1; D not certain. The V end lost 7 bases, the J end lost 4 bases, and 19 bases lay between the germline ends. Germline V lookup: CDR1 SQVTM, CDR2 ANQGSEA. The CDR3 sequence is 14 residues long. The CDR3 coding sequence is TGCAGCGGATTGAGGGTGGGCGTGGGCACTGAAGCTTTCTTT. Amino acids: CSGLRVGVGTEAFF.

The V and J genes are TRBV29-1 and TRBJ2-5, with D perhaps TRBD1 (5 bases). Germline values: CDR1 SQVTM, CDR2 ANQGSEA. The CDR3 spans 15 residues. Between the trimmed V and J ends, which lost 4 bases and 2 bases, there was a span of 17 bases. CDR3 region: CSVVGSPRQQETQYF. CDR3 coding DNA: TGCAGCGTTGTGGGCAGCCCGAGACAGCAAGAGACCCAGTACTTC.

The table lists this clone with a few counts. This chain connects TRBV7-6 to TRBJ2-5; 12 bases are shared with TRBD2. The CDR3 loop spans 16 amino acids. V lost 5 bases and J lost 9; bases outside the gene matches: 13. Per germline, CDR1 SGHVS and CDR2 FNYEAQ. The CDR3 DNA reads as TGTGCCAGCAGCCAAAAGACTAGCGGGAGAGGTTGGTCCCAGTACTTC. It codes for CASSQKTSGRGWSQYF.

The chain has TRBV5-1 and TRBJ2-1; D perhaps matches TRBD2 (6 bases). V was trimmed by 5 bases and J by 15 bases, leaving 18 bases between them. Germline V CDR1 and CDR2: SGHRS, YFSETQ. This CDR3 region has 12 residues. CDR3 region: CASSEEAGRLFF. CDR3 coding DNA: TGCGCCAGCAGTGAGGAGGCGGGAAGGCTGTTCTTC.